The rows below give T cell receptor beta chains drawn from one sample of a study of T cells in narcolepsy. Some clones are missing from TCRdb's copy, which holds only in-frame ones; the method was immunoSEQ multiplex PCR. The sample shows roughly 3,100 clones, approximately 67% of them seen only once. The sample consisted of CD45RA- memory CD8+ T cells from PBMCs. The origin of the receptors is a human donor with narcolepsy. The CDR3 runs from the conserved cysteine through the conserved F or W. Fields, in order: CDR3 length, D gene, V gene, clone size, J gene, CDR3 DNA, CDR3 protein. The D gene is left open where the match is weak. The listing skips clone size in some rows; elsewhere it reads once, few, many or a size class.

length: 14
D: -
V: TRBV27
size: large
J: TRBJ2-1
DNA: TGTGCCAGCAGTTTCAGGGGGGCCTGGAATGAGCAGTTCTTC
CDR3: CASSFRGAWNEQFF

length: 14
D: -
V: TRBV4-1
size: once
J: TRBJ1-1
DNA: TGCGCCAGCAGCCCCAGGGAGGTGAACACTGAAGCTTTCTTT
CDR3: CASSPREVNTEAFF

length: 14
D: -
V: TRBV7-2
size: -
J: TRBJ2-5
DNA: TGTGCCAGCAGCCCAGGACGGGATTTGGAGACCCAGTACTTC
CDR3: CASSPGRDLETQYF

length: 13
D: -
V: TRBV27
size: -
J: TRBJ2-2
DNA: TGTGCCAGCAGTTTATCGGGTCCCGGGGAGCTGTTTTTT
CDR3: CASSLSGPGELFF

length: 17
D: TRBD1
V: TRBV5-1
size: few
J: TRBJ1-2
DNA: TGCGCCAGCAGCCCCTTGGACAGGTCGGCCCCGGCGTATGGCTACACCTTC
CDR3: CASSPLDRSAPAYGYTF

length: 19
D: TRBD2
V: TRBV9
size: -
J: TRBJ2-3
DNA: TGTGCCAGCAGGTCCAAGACTAGCAGACCTACCAGGGTAACAGATACGCAGTATTTT
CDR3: CASRSKTSRPTRVTDTQYF

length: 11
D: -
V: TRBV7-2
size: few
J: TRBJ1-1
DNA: TGTGCCAGCAGCATGGGGAGACAGACTTTCTTT
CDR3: CASSMGRQTFF

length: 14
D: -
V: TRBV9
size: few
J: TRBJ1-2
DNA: TGTGCCAGCAGCGTAGGGTTAAGAAACTATGGCTACACCTTC
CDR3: CASSVGLRNYGYTF

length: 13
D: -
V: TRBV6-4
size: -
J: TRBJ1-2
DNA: TGTGCCAGCAGTGAGGGATCACAGGGTGGCTACACCTTC
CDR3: CASSEGSQGGYTF

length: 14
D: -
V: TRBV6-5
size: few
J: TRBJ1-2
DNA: TGTGCCAGCAGTTACGTGGGGGGGCACTATGGCTACACCTTC
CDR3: CASSYVGGHYGYTF

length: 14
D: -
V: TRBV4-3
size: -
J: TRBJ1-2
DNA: TGCGCCAGCAGCCAAGATAAGGGGGGACAAGGCTACACCTTC
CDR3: CASSQDKGGQGYTF

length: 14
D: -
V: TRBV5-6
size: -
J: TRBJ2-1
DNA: TGTGCCAGCAGCTTTGCTAGGATGGGGAATGAGCAGTTCTTC
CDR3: CASSFARMGNEQFF

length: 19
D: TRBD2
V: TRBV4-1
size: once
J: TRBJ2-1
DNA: TGCGCCAGCAGCCAAAGGCCTCAGACTAGCGGGGGGGCCTACAATGAGCAGTTCTTC
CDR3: CASSQRPQTSGGAYNEQFF

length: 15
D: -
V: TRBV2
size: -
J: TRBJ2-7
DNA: TGTGCCAGCAGAGGAGGGGCAGGGAGCTCCTACGAGCAGTACTTC
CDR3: CASRGGAGSSYEQYF

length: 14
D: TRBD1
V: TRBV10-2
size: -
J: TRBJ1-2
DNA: TGCGCCAGCACCGCGACAGGGGATGCCTATGGCTACACCTTC
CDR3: CASTATGDAYGYTF

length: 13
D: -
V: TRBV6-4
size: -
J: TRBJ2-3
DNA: TGTGCCAGCAGTGACGAGGGGACAGATACGCAGTATTTT
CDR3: CASSDEGTDTQYF

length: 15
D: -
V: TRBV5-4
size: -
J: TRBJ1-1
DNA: TGCGCCAGCAGCTCACAGGGCCCCTCGGACACTGAAGCTTTCTTT
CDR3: CASSSQGPSDTEAFF

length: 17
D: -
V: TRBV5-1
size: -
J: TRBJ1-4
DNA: TGCGCCAGCAGCCCTAGACGACAGTATGGGTCTGAAGAAAAACTGTTTTTT
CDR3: CASSPRRQYGSEEKLFF

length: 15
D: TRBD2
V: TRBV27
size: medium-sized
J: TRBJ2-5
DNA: TGTGCCAGCAGTTTATCGGGGGGGTCATGGGAGACCCAGTACTTC
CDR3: CASSLSGGSWETQYF

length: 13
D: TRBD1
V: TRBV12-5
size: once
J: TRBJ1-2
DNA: TGTGCTAGTGGTCCAGACAGGGGCATTGGCTACACCTTC
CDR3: CASGPDRGIGYTF

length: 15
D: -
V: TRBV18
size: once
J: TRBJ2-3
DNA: TGTGCCAGCTCACCACAGGCCGCAGCCACAGATACGCAGTATTTT
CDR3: CASSPQAAATDTQYF

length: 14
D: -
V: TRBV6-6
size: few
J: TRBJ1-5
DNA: TGTGCCAGCAGCCCTTCAGCAGGCAATCAGCCCCAGCATTTT
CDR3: CASSPSAGNQPQHF

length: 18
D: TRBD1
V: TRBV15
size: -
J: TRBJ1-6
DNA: TGTGCCACCAGCGCCCCTCGGGGACAGGGGTCTGTGAGGTCACCCCTCCACTTT
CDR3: CATSAPRGQGSVRSPLHF

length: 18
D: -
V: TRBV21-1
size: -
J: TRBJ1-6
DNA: TGTGCCAGCAGTAATCCTATGCTACACATACATCATAATTCACCCCTCCACTTT
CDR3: CASSNPMLHIHHNSPLHF

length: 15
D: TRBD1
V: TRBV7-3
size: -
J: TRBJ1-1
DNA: TGTGCCAGCAGCTCGTCGGGACAGGGATTCGCCGAAGCTTTCTTT
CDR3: CASSSSGQGFAEAFF

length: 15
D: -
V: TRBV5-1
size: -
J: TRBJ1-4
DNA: TGCGCCAGCAGCATTGGACAAGCAACTAATGAAAAACTGTTTTTT
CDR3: CASSIGQATNEKLFF

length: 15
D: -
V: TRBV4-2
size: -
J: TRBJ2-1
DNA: TGTGCCAGCAGCCAAGAGGTGGAGTCGTACAATGAGCAGTTCTTC
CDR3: CASSQEVESYNEQFF

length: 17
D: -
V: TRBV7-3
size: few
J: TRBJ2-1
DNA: TGTGCCAGCACCCCGACCGACAGTCCTAGCTCCTACAATGAGCAGTTCTTC
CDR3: CASTPTDSPSSYNEQFF

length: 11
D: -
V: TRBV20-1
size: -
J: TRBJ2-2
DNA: TGCAGTGCTAAGGGTCCCGGGGAGCTGTTTTTT
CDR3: CSAKGPGELFF

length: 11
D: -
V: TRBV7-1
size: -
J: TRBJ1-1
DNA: TGTGCCAGCAGCATGGGGAGACAGACTTTCTTT
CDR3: CASSMGRQTFF